These 5 T cell receptor beta chains came from one sample sequenced in a study of T cells expressing NK-cell markers. From its re-call of the 5' RACE reads, TCRdb lists each CDR3 protein once, without DNA. The table for this sample gives 500,000 or so distinct CDR3 sequences. The sequenced material came from blood T cells: a sorted CD56 or NKG2C T cell subset, CD4+ or CD8+ T cells, or bulk PBMC T cells (not recorded which). The source of these receptors is a man aged 18 to 29 in good health.

V and J are TRBV7-2 and TRBJ2-3; there is no DNA to check the TCRdb D call of TRBD1. This CDR3 is built from 16 residues. Germline V gene data show CDR1 as SGHTA and CDR2 as FQGNSA. The CDR3 is CASSPMGAGRTDTQYF.

V gene TRBV11-2 combines with J gene TRBJ2-1. This CDR3 region has 16 residues. Germline values: CDR1 SGHAT, CDR2 FQNNGV. The CDR3 region is CASSLDLGGTYNEQFF.

V gene TRBV5-1 combines with J gene TRBJ1-1; the D gene TCRdb calls, TRBD1, cannot be checked with no DNA. There are 15 residues in the CDR3. Germline V CDR1 and CDR2: SGHRS, YFSETQ. CDR3: CASRGPGTINTEAFF.

The J gene is TRBJ2-4, the V gene TRBV11-1; TCRdb calls TRBD2, which cannot be checked without DNA. This CDR3 spans 14 amino acids. CDR1 is SGHAT, CDR2 FQDESV, per germline (reference sequence). CDR3 in amino acids: CASSRSGGLNIQYF.

This chain connects TRBV18 to TRBJ1-4; absent DNA, TCRdb's TRBD1 call cannot be checked. Looked up from germline, CDR1 is KGHSH and CDR2 is LQKENI. The CDR3 runs 15 residues. The CDR3 here is CASSLTGGALEKLFF.